This entry lists 3 T cell receptor beta chains sequenced from one sample in a study of radiotherapy plus CTLA-4 blockade in lung cancer. The table came from immunoSEQ multiplex PCR; TCRdb's copy has only in-frame clones and leaves some out. The table has under 95,000 clones, approximately 80% seen once; the top ten hold about 0.79%. The sequencing used peripheral blood, collected from a patient treated with radiotherapy plus ipilimumab. The receptors were gathered from a human donor with non-small cell lung cancer who had stable disease on radiotherapy plus ipilimumab.

This chain uses TRBV9 with TRBJ1-2; D ambiguous. This CDR3 has 12 amino acids. V was clipped by 4 bases and J by 7 bases, with 11 bases between them. The germline CDR1 and CDR2 sequences are SGDLS and YYNGEE. The CDR3 loop is CASSSRVGGYTF. DNA for the CDR3: TGTGCCAGCAGCTCCCGGGTCGGTGGCTACACCTTC. The complete variable domain, with remaining parts taken from reference TRBV9 and TRBJ1-2, reads DSGVTQTPKHLITATGQRVTLRCSPRSGDLSVYWYQQSLDQGLQFLIQYYNGEERAKGNILERFSAQQFPDLHSELNLSSLELGDSALYFCASSSRVGGYTFGSGTRLTVV.

CDR3 sequence reads: CASSVVTAGELFF. CDR3 coding DNA: TGTGCCAGCAGCGTAGTGACGGCCGGGGAGCTGTTTTTT. This chain uses TRBV9 with TRBJ2-2; D unresolved. The V and J ends lost 0 bases and 6 bases respectively, with 6 bases between them. The CDR3 runs 13 residues. Germline V lookup: CDR1 SGDLS, CDR2 YYNGEE.

This clone was seen only once. The genes are TRBV5-8 and TRBJ1-5; D unclear. The CDR3 sequence is 12 residues long. V dropped 4 bases and J dropped 6 bases, with 8 bases sitting between them. Germline lookup yields CDR1 SGHTS and CDR2 YDEGEE. CDR3 DNA: TGTGCCAGCAGCCAGCGGGGTCAGCCCCAGCATTTT. Encoded protein: CASSQRGQPQHF.